A single sample gave rise to the 27 T cell receptor beta chains below, sequenced in a study of beta chain features in type 1 diabetes. The study's findings and limits: Moderate yet significant TCRB CDR3 shortening was seen in Type 1 diabetes patients in all four CD4+ subsets.

The antigens these receptors bind are not known. The whole isolated RNA underwent reverse transcription, so sequencing captured expressed TCRB transcripts. Profiled with immunoSEQ multiplex PCR; TCRdb holds only in-frame clones, not every one. This table has around 340,000 clones, approximately 9.9% appearing once. The sample consisted of central memory CD4+ T cells from blood. These receptors all come from a man aged 25-45 years with type 1 diabetes.

This clone appeared many times. The CDR3 is CSVDVSGGVTGYTF. CDR3 sequence (DNA): TGCAGCGTTGATGTCTCAGGGGGTGTGACTGGCTACACCTTC. The chain joins TRBV29-1 to TRBJ1-2; 7 nucleotides agree with TRBD1. This CDR3 spans 14 amino acids. From germline, CDR1 is SQVTM and CDR2 ANQGSEA. Unmatched junction bases numbered 11, after V lost 3 bases and J lost 7 bases.

The rearrangement uses TRBV9 and TRBJ1-5; tentatively, D is TRBD1 (6 bases). Germline-derived CDR1 and CDR2 are SGDLS and YYNGEE. This CDR3 has 15 amino acids. Trimming stripped 5 bases from V and 3 bases from J, with 15 bases between. CDR3 loop: CASSAGTSNNQPQHF. DNA of the CDR3: TGTGCCAGCAGTGCCGGGACATCGAACAATCAGCCCCAGCATTTT.

The genes are TRBV7-6 and TRBJ2-2; 10 bases fit TRBD2. Per the germline V gene, CDR1 is SGHVS and CDR2 is FNYEAQ. CDR3 size: 16 residues. The J segment lost 6 bases and the V segment lost 6 bases, leaving 10 bases of the junction unmatched. The CDR3 sequence is CASRPLAGAGAGELFF. CDR3 DNA sequence: TGTGCCAGCAGGCCTCTAGCGGGGGCCGGGGCCGGGGAGCTGTTTTTT.

This clone was recorded a few times. One end of the junction varies from germline; a read error may be responsible. The CDR3 loop is CASSLTLTGAQYF. The CDR3 DNA sequence: TGTGCTAGCAGCTTGACTCTGACCGGAGCGCAGTATTTT. This sequence joins TRBV7-7 and TRBJ2-3; no definite D call. The germline V gene has CDR1 SSHAT and CDR2 FNYEAQ (reference sequence). This CDR3 contains 13 residues.

This clone was detected a few times. The rearrangement uses TRBV5-1 and TRBJ2-7; TRBD1 might be the D (6 bases). The CDR3 loop spans 14 amino acids. Looked up from germline, CDR1 is SGHRS and CDR2 is YFSETQ. The V and J ends lost 5 bases and 3 bases respectively, with 15 bases between them. The CDR3 DNA is TGCGCCAGCAGGGAACAGGGTACCCTCTACGAGCAGTACTTC. Its translation: CASREQGTLYEQYF.

This clone was seen only a few times. This rearrangement joins TRBV7-2 to TRBJ2-5, with TRBD1 identical over 11 bases. The germline gives CDR1 SGHTA, CDR2 FQGNSA. This CDR3 region has 17 residues. V was clipped by 4 bases and J by 4 bases; unmatched bases: 11. The CDR3 loop reads CASSSPSGTGGSETQYF. The DNA for the CDR3 is TGTGCCAGCAGCTCTCCCTCCGGGACAGGGGGTTCAGAGACCCAGTACTTC.

This sequence joins TRBV7-9 and TRBJ2-7; a possible D gene is TRBD2 (7 bases). CDR3 size: 16 residues. Germline values: CDR1 SEHNR, CDR2 FQNEAQ (reference sequence). The ends were cut back, 1 base at V and 0 bases at J, with 13 bases in the middle. Written as DNA, the CDR3 is TGTGCCAGCAGCTTAGATGTCGGGGGGCCCTCCTACGAGCAGTACTTC. Protein: CASSLDVGGPSYEQYF.

The table lists this clone with many counts. The V and J genes are TRBV28 and TRBJ1-4; weak D call: TRBD1 (5 bases). V lost 5 bases and J 5 bases, leaving 9 bases between the germline ends. This CDR3 has 13 amino acids. CDR1 is MDHEN, CDR2 SYDVKM, per germline. CDR3 region: CASSRDRNEKLFF. The CDR3 DNA sequence: TGTGCCAGCAGTCGTGACAGAAATGAAAAACTGTTTTTT.

This chain links TRBV4-3 with TRBJ1-3; D uncertain. This CDR3 has 15 residues. Trimming took off 0 bases at V and 0 bases at J, with 6 bases between the two ends. Germline lookup yields CDR1 LGHNA and CDR2 YSLEER. The DNA for the CDR3 is TGCGCCAGCAGCCAAGATACTTCCTCTGGAAACACCATATATTTT. Translating gives CASSQDTSSGNTIYF.

The CDR3 nucleotides are TGTGCCAGCAGCGTGGAGGGACAGCCGAACACCGGGGAGCTGTTTTTT. Translation gives CASSVEGQPNTGELFF. V gene TRBV9 combines with J gene TRBJ2-2, with D perhaps TRBD1 (7 bases). With 2 bases removed from V and 0 bases from J, the gap between germline ends came to 11 bases. Germline CDR1 SGDLS, CDR2 YYNGEE. CDR3 length: 16 amino acids.

This clone was found a few times. Other DNA sequences within the sample encode an identical CDR3. The chain employs TRBV6-5 and TRBJ2-5; D remains unclear. Between the trimmed V and J ends, which lost 4 bases and 5 bases, there was a span of 11 bases. Germline V gene data show CDR1 as MNHEY and CDR2 as SVGAGI. The CDR3 consists of 13 residues. CDR3 protein: CASSSGNQETQYF. The CDR3 DNA reads TGTGCCAGCAGTTCAGGCAATCAGGAGACCCAGTACTTC.

The rearrangement uses TRBV5-1 and TRBJ2-1; 7 bases are a match to TRBD2. The CDR3 is 15 residues long. Germline-derived CDR1 and CDR2 are SGHRS and YFSETQ. Trimming took 4 bases from V and 4 from J; bases not matched to a gene: 8. The CDR3 region has the DNA TGCGCCAGCAGCGTGGGACTATCCGGTTACAATGAGCAGTTCTTC. It encodes CASSVGLSGYNEQFF.

This clone came up a few times. Written as DNA, the CDR3 is TGTGCCAGCAGCGTAGTAGCTAGCGGGGGCACAGATACGCAGTATTTT. Translation gives CASSVVASGGTDTQYF. The V call is TRBV9, the J call TRBJ2-3, with 9 bases that match TRBD2. In germline, CDR1 is SGDLS, CDR2 YYNGEE. The CDR3 has 16 residues. Trimming took 0 bases from V and 1 from J; bases not matched to a gene: 3.

This clone was counted a few times. The gene calls are TRBV4-3 and TRBJ2-3; 8 positions match TRBD2. CDR3 length equals 16 residues. The germline CDR1 and CDR2 sequences are LGHNA and YSLEER. Losses at the gene ends were 0 bases for V and 3 bases for J; bases not matched to a gene: 5. The chain's CDR3 is CASSQELTGGTDTQYF. CDR3 sequence (DNA): TGCGCCAGCAGCCAAGAACTGACGGGGGGGACAGATACGCAGTATTTT.

J is TRBJ2-3 and V is TRBV28; 7 nucleotides align to TRBD2. Germline V gene lookup returns CDR1 MDHEN and CDR2 SYDVKM. This CDR3 is 15 amino acids long. Losses at the gene ends were 4 bases for V and 5 bases for J; bases not matched to a gene: 9. The CDR3 reads CASSSSGDERDTQYF. In DNA, the CDR3 is TGTGCCAGCAGTTCTAGCGGTGACGAGAGAGATACGCAGTATTTT.

This clone was recorded a few times. J is TRBJ2-3 and V is TRBV27; TRBD2 agrees at 11 bases. Germline CDR1 reads MNHEY; CDR2 reads SMNVEV (reference sequence). The CDR3 covers 15 residues. The ends lost 6 bases at V and 6 bases at J; junction bases unmatched: 8. The CDR3 here is CASRPLSGGADTQYF. CDR3 sequence (DNA): TGTGCCAGCAGACCCCTTAGCGGGGGGGCTGATACGCAGTATTTT.

This sequence joins TRBV2 and TRBJ2-1, with 7 bases lining up with TRBD2. CDR1 SNHLY and CDR2 FYNNEI come from the germline V gene. V lost 2 bases, J lost 3 bases, and 1 base stayed unmatched. The CDR3 has 14 residues. The chain's CDR3 is CASSETGGYNEQFF. CDR3 in DNA: TGTGCCAGCAGTGAAACGGGGGGCTACAATGAGCAGTTCTTC.

In this sample, this clone turned up many times. This rearrangement joins TRBV6-5 to TRBJ1-2; D is possibly TRBD1 (6 bases). The V gene's germline CDR1 is MNHEY and CDR2 SVGAGI. V lost 2 bases and J lost 4, with 14 bases in between. This CDR3 has 15 amino acids. The CDR3 DNA sequence: TGTGCCAGCAGTTACGGGGGCCAAAAGGGCTATGGCTACACCTTC. Residues: CASSYGGQKGYGYTF.

This sequence joins TRBV27 and TRBJ2-5, with D possibly being TRBD1 (7 bases). The V gene's germline CDR1 is MNHEY and CDR2 SMNVEV (reference sequence). The CDR3 totals 19 residues. With 2 bases removed from V and 5 bases from J, the gap between germline ends came to 27 bases. CDR3 nucleotides: TGTGCCAGCAGTTTACCCCGAAGAGAACAGGGGACTGTCCGGGAGACCCAGTACTTC. Protein product: CASSLPRREQGTVRETQYF.

This clone was observed many times. This chain links TRBV6-4 with TRBJ2-3; 13 nucleotides agree with TRBD2. The CDR3 is 16 amino acids. CDR1 MRHNA and CDR2 SNTAGT come from the germline V gene. After removal of 5 bases from V and 3 bases from J, the junction contained 5 bases not matched to a gene. The CDR3 region is CASSQGTSGVTDTQYF. As DNA, the CDR3 is TGTGCCAGCAGTCAAGGGACTAGCGGGGTAACAGATACGCAGTATTTT.

The table lists this clone with a few counts. This chain connects TRBV5-1 to TRBJ2-7, with D hard to call. V dropped 6 bases and J dropped 0 bases, with 13 bases sitting between them. Germline V CDR1 and CDR2: SGHRS, YFSETQ. There are 14 residues in the CDR3. The CDR3 DNA reads TGCGCCAGCACCCGACAAACGAGCTCCTACGAGCAGTACTTC. It specifies CASTRQTSSYEQYF.

The rearrangement links TRBV7-8 to TRBJ1-6; the D gene is possibly TRBD1 (5 bases). V lost 6 bases and J 8 bases, leaving 8 bases between the germline ends. This CDR3 contains 12 residues. Germline V gene data show CDR1 as SGHVS and CDR2 as FQNEAQ. The CDR3 reads CASSVGDSPLHF. CDR3 DNA sequence: TGTGCCAGCAGTGTGGGGGATTCACCCCTCCACTTT.

This chain connects TRBV28 to TRBJ1-2; no clear D gene. The V end was cut by 3 bases, the J end by 4 bases, with 15 bases between. The CDR3 consists of 15 residues. The V gene's germline CDR1 is MDHEN and CDR2 SYDVKM. CDR3 DNA: TGTGCCAGCAGTTTCTCCCTGACGGCGGTCTATGGCTACACCTTC. Protein: CASSFSLTAVYGYTF.

This clone was seen more than once but under ten times. CDR3 in amino acids: CASSSQGAHEQFF. CDR3 bases: TGTGCCAGCAGTTCACAGGGGGCCCATGAGCAGTTCTTC. The chain carries TRBV7-2 and TRBJ2-1; 9 bases map to TRBD1. Losses at the gene ends were 6 bases for V and 8 bases for J; bases not matched to a gene: 5. CDR1 and CDR2 from the germline V gene are SGHTA and FQGNSA. This CDR3 is built from 13 residues.

This clone has a handful of counts. The chain is built from TRBV19 and TRBJ2-6; 8 nucleotides align to TRBD1. CDR1 and CDR2 from the germline V gene are LNHDA and SQIVND (reference sequence). The V and J ends lost 5 bases and 2 bases, in that order; junction bases with no gene match: 8. This CDR3 is built from 17 residues. The CDR3 DNA reads as TGTGCCAGTAGTTCAGGACAGGGCGGAACTGGGGCCAACGTCCTGACTTTC. This translates into CASSSGQGGTGANVLTF.

In this sample, this clone turned up a few times. The rearrangement links TRBV6-1 to TRBJ2-5; possible D gene TRBD2, 6 bases. The CDR3 extends over 13 amino acids. Germline lookup yields CDR1 MNHNS and CDR2 SASEGT. The V end was cut by 6 bases, the J end by 5 bases, with 13 bases between. The DNA for the CDR3 is TGTGCCAGCAGGGAGGGGTTTTCGGAGACCCAGTACTTC. This translates into CASREGFSETQYF.

The chain links TRBV9 to TRBJ2-7, with 7 bases identical to TRBD1. CDR3 length: 16 residues. The germline V gene has CDR1 SGDLS and CDR2 YYNGEE. J lost 0 bases, V lost 0 bases, and 6 bases had no gene match. CDR3 loop: CASSVGGQAFSYEQYF. Written as DNA, the CDR3 is TGTGCCAGCAGCGTAGGAGGACAGGCTTTCTCCTACGAGCAGTACTTC.